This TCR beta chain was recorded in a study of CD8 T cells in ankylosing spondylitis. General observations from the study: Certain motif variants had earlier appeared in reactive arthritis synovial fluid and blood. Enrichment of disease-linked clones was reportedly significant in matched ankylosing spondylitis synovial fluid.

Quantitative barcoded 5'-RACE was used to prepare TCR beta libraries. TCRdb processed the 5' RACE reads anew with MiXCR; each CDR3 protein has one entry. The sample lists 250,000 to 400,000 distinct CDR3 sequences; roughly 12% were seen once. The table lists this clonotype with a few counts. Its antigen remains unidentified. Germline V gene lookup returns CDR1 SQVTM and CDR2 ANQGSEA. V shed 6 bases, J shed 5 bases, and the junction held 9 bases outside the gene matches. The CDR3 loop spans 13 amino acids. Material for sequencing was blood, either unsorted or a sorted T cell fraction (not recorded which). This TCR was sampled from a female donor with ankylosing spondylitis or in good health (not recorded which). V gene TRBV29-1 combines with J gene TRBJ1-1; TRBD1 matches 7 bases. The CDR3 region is CSVQQGRYTEAFF. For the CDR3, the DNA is TGCAGCGTGCAACAGGGGAGGTATACTGAAGCTTTCTTT.